These 5 T cell receptor beta chains originate from one sample sequenced in a study of blood T cells in healthy people across ages. A second about 6 to 11 cycle PCR used barcoded and J-beta primers. TCRdb reanalysed the 5' RACE reads using MiXCR and keeps one entry per CDR3 protein. The table records about 1.8 million distinct CDR3 sequences, about 50% of them present only once. The sample comprised blood. The receptors derive from a middle-aged woman in good health.

In this sample, this clonotype turned up a few times. This chain uses TRBV20-1 with TRBJ2-5, with D perhaps TRBD1 (5 bases). This CDR3 spans 13 amino acids. V was shortened by 0 bases and J by 11 bases, with 16 bases between the two germline ends. In germline, CDR1 is DFQATT, CDR2 SNEGSKA (reference sequence). CDR3 sequence: CSARDPGFLEQYF. The CDR3 DNA sequence: TGCAGTGCTAGAGACCCAGGGTTTCTTGAGCAGTACTTC.

This clonotype was observed a few times. This chain connects TRBV27 to TRBJ2-7; D tentatively reads TRBD1 or TRBD2 (6 bases each). CDR1 and CDR2 from the germline V gene are MNHEY and SMNVEV (reference sequence). The CDR3 is 13 amino acids. V was trimmed by 10 bases and J by 0 bases, leaving 13 bases between them. CDR3 protein: CAKGGRSSYEQYF. For the CDR3, the DNA is TGTGCCAAAGGGGGGAGGAGCTCCTACGAGCAGTACTTC.

The genes are TRBV20-1 and TRBJ2-1; possibly TRBD2 for D (5 bases). CDR1 and CDR2 from the germline V gene are DFQATT and SNEGSKA (reference sequence). The CDR3 spans 15 residues. Trimming pared 3 bases from V and 6 bases from J, leaving 18 bases between. In DNA, the CDR3 is TGCAGTGCTAGTGGACTCTCCTTCCCCACCAATGAGCAGTTCTTC. Translating it yields CSASGLSFPTNEQFF.

Only a few counts were recorded for this clonotype. This sequence joins TRBV6-2 or TRBV6-3 and TRBJ2-6, with TRBD1 identical over 7 bases. Trimming removed 7 bases from V and 1 base from J; junction bases left unmatched: 13. This CDR3 is built from 18 residues. Germline V lookup: CDR1 MNHEY, CDR2 SVGEGT. The DNA for the CDR3 is TGTGCCAGCACCAACGGTTGGAAGGGGGCGTCTGGGGCCAACGTCCTGACTTTC. It is translated as CASTNGWKGASGANVLTF.

J is TRBJ2-5 and V is TRBV7-2, with unresolved D. V lost 2 bases, J lost 2 bases, and 18 bases lay in between. This CDR3 region has 17 residues. Germline V gives CDR1 SGHTA, CDR2 FQGNSA. The CDR3 DNA follows: TGTGCCAGCAGCTTAAGCGACCTAGATAATCAACAAGAGACCCAGTACTTC. Translating gives CASSLSDLDNQQETQYF.